Sequencing of this T cell receptor beta chain was carried out in a study of blood T cell repertoires in COVID-19. Study processing details: Estimates of nucleated cell counts were drawn from the amplification of reference gene primers. Sequencing was performed with immunoSEQ multiplex PCR; in TCRdb, only in-frame clones are kept and a portion is missing. From that table come the V and J calls and clone size; the DNA was used to work out D and trimming. The sample shows fewer than 400,000 clones, over 80% of them seen only once. Sequencing input: PBMCs or T cells enriched from blood (not recorded which). The sequence was obtained from a woman aged 18-35 years who had recovered from COVID-19.

The CDR3 nucleotides are TGTGCCATCAGTGATGGACTAGCGGGCGAGCAGTACTTC. It translates to CAISDGLAGEQYF. The chain combines TRBV10-3 with TRBJ2-7; 11 bases are shared with TRBD2. Losses at the gene ends were 3 bases for V and 6 bases for J; bases not matched to a gene: 1. This CDR3 contains 13 residues. Germline lookup yields CDR1 ENHRY and CDR2 SYGVKD.